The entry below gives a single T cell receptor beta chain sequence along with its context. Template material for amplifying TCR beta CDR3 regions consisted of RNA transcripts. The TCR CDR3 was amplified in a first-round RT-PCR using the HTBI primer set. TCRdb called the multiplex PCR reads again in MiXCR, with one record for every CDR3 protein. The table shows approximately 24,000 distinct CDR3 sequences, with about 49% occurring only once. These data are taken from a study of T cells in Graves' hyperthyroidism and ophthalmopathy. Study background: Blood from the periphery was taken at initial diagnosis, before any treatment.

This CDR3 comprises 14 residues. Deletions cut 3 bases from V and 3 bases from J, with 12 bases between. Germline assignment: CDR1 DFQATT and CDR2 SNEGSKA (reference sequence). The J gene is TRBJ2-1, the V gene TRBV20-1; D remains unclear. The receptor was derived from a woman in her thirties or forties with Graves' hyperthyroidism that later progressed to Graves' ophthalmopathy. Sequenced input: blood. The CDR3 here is CSARNQRSYNEQFF. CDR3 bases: TGCAGTGCTAGGAATCAGAGGAGCTACAATGAGCAGTTCTTC.